The entry below describes one T cell receptor beta chain. As originally analysed: The assay estimated nucleated cells by amplifying reference gene primers. TCRdb keeps only in-frame clones here, not all; method: immunoSEQ multiplex PCR. D and trimming were read from the DNA, whereas the V and J calls and clone size are those reported in that table. The sample shows about 130,000 clones, around 89% of them seen only once. The sample is drawn from a study of blood T cell repertoires in COVID-19. On the study more broadly: In each case, the material was cDNA or gDNA derived from T cells, B-cell-depleted T cells, or PBMCs.

Trimming took off 6 bases at V and 1 base at J, with 3 bases between the two ends. CDR3 length: 11 residues. In germline, CDR1 is SGHVS, CDR2 FQNEAQ. The clonotype originates from a man between 60 and 70 years old with COVID-19, enrolled during active disease. This sequence joins TRBV7-8 and TRBJ2-5; D ambiguous. Input material: peripheral blood. The CDR3 nucleotides read TGTGCCAGCAGACTCCAAGAGACCCAGTACTTC. The encoded protein is CASRLQETQYF.